This T cell receptor beta chain appears in the sequencing data of a study of cytomegalovirus exposure and HLA in healthy donors. Study-wide results and limits: Researchers reported that a few CMV-associated chains were confirmed in vitro as CMV antigen-specific.

The CDR3 sequence is 13 residues long. The V gene lost 3 bases and the J gene lost 3 bases, with 7 bases spanning the gap. The V gene's germline CDR1 is MRHNA and CDR2 SNTAGT. Sequencing used immunoSEQ multiplex PCR; TCRdb keeps in-frame clones, though not all of them. The sample gives a few hundred thousand clones, approximately 80% of which show up once; 11% to 15% is in the top ten. The donors were part of the roughly 120-subject validation cohort, which stood apart from the 666-subject first cohort. Concerning this clone itself: Its antigen is not known.

The specimen was PBMCs. The TCR was taken from a woman younger than 45 in good health and CMV-seropositive. The V and J genes are TRBV6-4 and TRBJ2-3, with a tentative D call TRBD1 (6 bases). For the CDR3, the DNA is TGTGCCAGCAGTGAAAGGGGGACAGATACGCAGTATTTT. Translated: CASSERGTDTQYF.